The present TCR beta chain was sequenced within a study of blood T cells in healthy people across ages. The overall study: T cells yielded about one barcoded beta molecule per two cells through template switching.

Alongside a J-beta primer mix, a sample-barcoded 5' primer served in a second PCR lasting about 7 to 11 cycles. Each of the samples gave a minimum of 2.5 million paired-end reads that contained CDR3. TCRdb used MiXCR to reprocess the 5' RACE reads, holding one entry per CDR3 protein. The repertoire consists of 1.5 million to 2 million distinct CDR3 sequences, with 28% occurring once and the leading ten covering 7.7%. The CDR3 is made up of 12 amino acids. Trimming shortened V by 3 bases and J by 7 bases, and 7 bases separated the two germline ends. The germline V gene has CDR1 ENHRY and CDR2 SYGVKD. Study observations and caveats: There were more naive CD4+ cells and higher diversity in long-lived donors than in aged donors.

A remark on this clonotype: What it recognizes is unknown.

The specimen was blood. The TCR originated in a woman in her twenties or thirties in good health. This chain uses TRBV10-3 with TRBJ2-1; D is uncertain. CDR3 amino acids: CAISDRGNEQFF. Here the CDR3 DNA reads TGTGCCATCAGTGACCGAGGTAATGAGCAGTTCTTC.